Presented here are 32 T cell receptor beta chains from one specimen sequenced in a study of identical twins. TCRdb reprocessed the 5' RACE reads with MiXCR, giving one entry per CDR3 protein. The sample yields some 1,600,000 distinct CDR3 sequences, about 32% seen once. Material for sequencing was cord blood. Every receptor here comes from a newborn girl in good health.

Only a few counts were recorded for this clonotype. The gene calls are TRBV5-1 and TRBJ2-3, with TRBD2 identical over 12 bases. CDR1 SGHRS and CDR2 YFSETQ come from the germline V gene. The CDR3 sequence is 16 residues long. J lost 0 bases, V lost 4 bases, and 3 bases had no gene match. The CDR3 is CASSHGLAGSTDTQYF. The CDR3, as DNA: TGCGCCAGCAGCCACGGACTAGCGGGAAGCACAGATACGCAGTATTTT.

This clonotype was picked up one time. The J gene is TRBJ2-3, the V gene TRBV20-1; the match to TRBD2 covers 9 bases. CDR1 and CDR2 (germline): DFQATT, SNEGSKA (reference sequence). The CDR3 sequence is 16 residues long. Trimming took 3 bases from V and 0 from J; bases not matched to a gene: 7. The CDR3 loop is CSASLGGGASTDTQYF. CDR3 bases: TGCAGTGCTAGCCTCGGCGGGGGGGCTAGCACAGATACGCAGTATTTT.

The chain has TRBV20-1 and TRBJ2-3; 10 bases are shared with TRBD2. The CDR3 runs to 15 residues. Trimming at V came to 6 bases and at J to 1 base, leaving 7 bases not matched to a gene. Germline V gene lookup returns CDR1 DFQATT and CDR2 SNEGSKA (reference sequence). CDR3 nucleotides: TGCAGTGCCCCTTCGCTAGCGGGGGGCACAGATACGCAGTATTTT. This encodes CSAPSLAGGTDTQYF.

The genes are TRBV11-1 and TRBJ2-1; TRBD2 aligns across 16 bases. Germline loops: CDR1 SGHAT, CDR2 FQDESV (reference sequence). The length of the CDR3 is 18 residues. V was clipped by 5 bases and J by 1 base; unmatched bases: 5. CDR3 residues: CASSPGTSGRGSYNEQFF. In DNA form, the CDR3 reads TGTGCCAGCAGCCCGGGGACTAGCGGGAGGGGGTCCTACAATGAGCAGTTCTTC.

This clonotype occurred a few times. The gene calls are TRBV4-2 and TRBJ2-7, with D tentatively TRBD1 or TRBD2 (5 bases each). The germline CDR1 and CDR2 sequences are LGHNA and YNFKEQ. The CDR3 length is 14 residues. V was cut by 1 base and J by 2 bases, with 9 bases left in between. The CDR3 loop is CASSQGGEAYEQYF. CDR3 nucleotide sequence: TGTGCCAGCAGCCAAGGAGGGGAAGCCTACGAGCAGTACTTC.

In this sample, this clonotype turned up a few times. J is TRBJ2-7 and V is TRBV20-1, with 7 bases matching TRBD2. The CDR3 contains 17 residues. Germline CDR1 and CDR2: DFQATT and SNEGSKA (reference sequence). V trimming: 6 bases; J trimming: 3 bases; junction bases outside the gene matches: 20. The CDR3: CSATPRLALTLYYEQYF. CDR3 DNA: TGCAGTGCGACGCCCCGACTAGCCCTCACACTCTACTACGAGCAGTACTTC.

The chain links TRBV7-2 to TRBJ2-7; 9 bases align to TRBD1. Trimming at V came to 5 bases and at J to 5 bases, leaving 7 bases not matched to a gene. The CDR3 spans 14 residues. Per the germline V gene, CDR1 is SGHTA and CDR2 is FQGNSA. CDR3 in amino acids: CASSPRDRDHEQYF. CDR3 sequence (DNA): TGTGCCAGCAGCCCCCGGGACAGGGACCACGAGCAGTACTTC.

The sample holds many counts of this clonotype. This chain uses TRBV7-9 with TRBJ1-5, with D possibly TRBD1 on 5 matching bases. Germline V lookup: CDR1 SEHNR, CDR2 FQNEAQ (reference sequence). Trimming took 1 base from V and 6 from J, leaving 7 bases between them. The CDR3 length is 13 residues. CDR3 residues: CASSLEGSQPQHF. The CDR3 DNA is TGTGCCAGCAGCTTAGAGGGGAGTCAGCCCCAGCATTTT. The full variable domain, with the rest looked up from reference TRBV7-9 and TRBJ1-5, is DTGVSQNPRHKITKRGQNVTFRCDPISEHNRLYWYRQTLGQGPEFLTYFQNEAQLEKSRLLSDRFSAERPKGSFSTLEIQRTEQGDSAMYLCASSLEGSQPQHFGDGTRLSIL.

This clonotype came up a few times. The chain has TRBV20-1 and TRBJ2-1; possibly TRBD2 for D (6 bases). The germline V gene encodes CDR1 DFQATT and CDR2 SNEGSKA (reference sequence). The CDR3 extends over 14 amino acids. V lost 2 bases to trimming and J lost 2 bases, with 10 bases between them. In DNA form, the CDR3 reads TGCAGTGCTAGATTAATAGCGGCCTACAATGAGCAGTTCTTC. This sequence encodes CSARLIAAYNEQFF.

This clonotype was picked up a small number of times. The rearrangement uses TRBV28 and TRBJ1-5; 7 bases line up with TRBD1. V lost 5 bases, J lost 1 base, and 2 bases stayed unmatched. Germline-derived CDR1 and CDR2 are MDHEN and SYDVKM. The CDR3 runs 14 residues. DNA for the CDR3: TGTGCCAGCAGTGGAGGGGGCAGCAATCAGCCCCAGCATTTT. Protein product: CASSGGGSNQPQHF.

This clonotype was picked up a small number of times. The chain carries TRBV2 and TRBJ2-7, with unresolved D. V was shortened by 3 bases and J by 0 bases, with 9 bases between the two germline ends. This CDR3 comprises 14 residues. Germline V gene lookup returns CDR1 SNHLY and CDR2 FYNNEI. For the CDR3, the DNA is TGTGCCAGCAGTGATGCCCCCTTCTCCTACGAGCAGTACTTC. It encodes CASSDAPFSYEQYF. Variable domain in full (rest from reference TRBV2 and TRBJ2-7): EPEVTQTPSHQVTQMGQEVILRCVPISNHLYFYWYRQILGQKVEFLVSFYNNEISEKSEIFDDQFSVERPDGSNFTLKIRSTKLEDSAMYFCASSDAPFSYEQYFGPGTRLTVT.

The J gene is TRBJ2-7, the V gene TRBV20-1; D might be TRBD1 (5 bases). The CDR3 loop spans 13 amino acids. With 2 bases removed from V and 4 bases from J, the gap between germline ends came to 12 bases. CDR1 is DFQATT and CDR2 is SNEGSKA in the germline V gene (reference sequence). The CDR3 loop is CSARQGRPYEQYF. CDR3 coding DNA: TGCAGTGCTAGACAGGGAAGGCCTTACGAGCAGTACTTC.

V usage is TRBV20-1 and J usage is TRBJ2-1; 8 bases fit TRBD2. The J segment lost 5 bases and the V segment lost 6 bases, leaving 12 bases of the junction unmatched. CDR1 DFQATT and CDR2 SNEGSKA come from the germline V gene (reference sequence). The CDR3 is made up of 15 amino acids. Written as DNA, the CDR3 is TGCAGTGCCAGTCTTCCGGGACTAGGGGACAATGAGCAGTTCTTC. Translated, it gives CSASLPGLGDNEQFF.

V is TRBV5-1 and J is TRBJ1-4; 8 bases are a match to TRBD1. V trimming: 0 bases; J trimming: 9 bases; junction bases outside the gene matches: 7. The V gene's germline CDR1 is SGHRS and CDR2 YFSETQ. The CDR3 spans 15 residues. The CDR3 region has the DNA TGCGCCAGCAGCTTGGCTACAGGGGGAGGACAAAAACTGTTTTTT. Its protein is CASSLATGGGQKLFF.

A few counts support this clonotype. The V and J genes are TRBV27 and TRBJ2-3; D is undetermined. The V gene's germline CDR1 is MNHEY and CDR2 SMNVEV (reference sequence). V lost 5 bases and J lost 6, with 12 bases in between. CDR3 size: 13 residues. CDR3 coding DNA: TGTGCCAGCAGTCCAACCGGCAGGGATACGCAGTATTTT. Encoded protein: CASSPTGRDTQYF.

The sample holds a few counts of this clonotype. The V gene is TRBV10-3, the J gene TRBJ2-1; 9 bases are shared with TRBD1. The V segment lost 4 bases and the J segment 7 bases; nucleotides outside the gene matches: 11. Germline CDR1 reads ENHRY; CDR2 reads SYGVKD. The CDR3 runs 16 residues. The CDR3 loop is CAISAPDRGKENEQFF. For the CDR3, the DNA is TGTGCCATCAGTGCCCCCGACAGGGGGAAAGAGAATGAGCAGTTCTTC.

As to this clonotype: Its ends do not fully match the called genes, so a read error is possible. The rearrangement links TRBV6-6 to TRBJ2-3; 11 nucleotides align to TRBD2. The CDR3 length is 15 residues. CDR1 MNHNY and CDR2 SVGAGI come from the germline V gene (reference sequence). CDR3 loop: CASKTSGVGTDTRYF. CDR3 nucleotide sequence: TGTGCCAGCAAGACTAGCGGGGTCGGGACAGATACGCGGTATTTT.

The V gene is TRBV30, the J gene TRBJ2-3; perhaps D is TRBD1 or TRBD2 (6 bases each). Germline V gene lookup returns CDR1 GTSNPN and CDR2 SVGIG (reference sequence). CDR3 length equals 13 residues. The CDR3 here is CAKRRGLTDTQYF. CDR3 in DNA: TGTGCAAAACGACGGGGGCTCACAGATACGCAGTATTTT.

This clonotype was detected many times. V and J are TRBV4-2 and TRBJ2-7, with 13 bases identical to TRBD2. There are 16 residues in the CDR3. CDR1 LGHNA and CDR2 YNFKEQ come from the germline V gene. The ends lost 4 bases at V and 1 base at J; junction bases unmatched: 4. CDR3 amino acids: CASSPGLAGASYEQYF. The CDR3 DNA is TGTGCCAGCAGCCCTGGACTAGCGGGAGCGTCCTACGAGCAGTACTTC.

The V and J genes are TRBV11-2 and TRBJ2-3, with TRBD1 matching over 7 bases. Germline CDR1 SGHAT, CDR2 FQNNGV. With V trimmed by 4 bases and J by 1 base, 8 bases remained unmatched. The CDR3 spans 16 residues. CDR3: CASSWADRARTDTQYF. DNA for the CDR3: TGTGCCAGCAGCTGGGCCGACAGGGCTCGCACAGATACGCAGTATTTT.

This chain connects TRBV27 to TRBJ2-1, with no clear D. Germline CDR1 and CDR2: MNHEY and SMNVEV (reference sequence). The CDR3 runs to 16 residues. The V end was cut by 4 bases, the J end by 2 bases, with 15 bases between. This CDR3 is CASSSRSSGAYNEQFF. The CDR3 DNA reads as TGTGCCAGCAGTTCAAGGTCGTCAGGCGCCTACAATGAGCAGTTCTTC.

V is TRBV2 and J is TRBJ2-7, with D possibly matching TRBD1 (6 bases). V was clipped by 4 bases and J by 4 bases, with 26 bases between them. The CDR3 consists of 18 residues. CDR1 is SNHLY, CDR2 FYNNEI, per germline. The CDR3 sequence: CASSVGRGGPTHPYEQYF. CDR3 bases: TGTGCCAGCAGTGTTGGCAGGGGCGGACCGACCCACCCTTACGAGCAGTACTTC. Based on the CDR3 plus reference TRBV2 and TRBJ2-7, the full variable domain is EPEVTQTPSHQVTQMGQEVILRCVPISNHLYFYWYRQILGQKVEFLVSFYNNEISEKSEIFDDQFSVERPDGSNFTLKIRSTKLEDSAMYFCASSVGRGGPTHPYEQYFGPGTRLTVT.

This chain connects TRBV5-1 to TRBJ2-1; 11 nucleotides agree with TRBD2. This CDR3 comprises 16 residues. J gave up 5 bases and V 0 bases, and 4 bases lay outside the gene matches. The germline gives CDR1 SGHRS, CDR2 YFSETQ. The CDR3: CASSLGLAGPNNEQFF. The CDR3 DNA reads as TGCGCCAGCAGCTTGGGACTAGCGGGGCCCAACAATGAGCAGTTCTTC.

To note about this clonotype: At one boundary the junction diverges from the germline segment, which might be a read error. The rearrangement uses TRBV18 and TRBJ2-3; 12 bases agree with TRBD2. In germline, CDR1 is KGHSH, CDR2 LQKENI. This CDR3 has 17 residues. The CDR3 bases are TGTGCCAGCTCACCGAGTACTAGCGGGGGGATCACAGATACGCGGTATTTT. Translating gives CASSPSTSGGITDTRYF.

There are a few counts of this clonotype. The chain recombines TRBV18 with TRBJ2-3, with 10 bases matching TRBD2. This CDR3 has 17 residues. Germline values: CDR1 KGHSH, CDR2 LQKENI. V dropped 3 bases and J dropped 0; count of bases not matched to a gene: 6. CDR3 in amino acids: CASSPLAGASSTDTQYF. CDR3 bases: TGTGCCAGCTCACCCCTAGCGGGGGCCTCTAGCACAGATACGCAGTATTTT.

This sequence joins TRBV29-1 and TRBJ1-5; 7 nucleotides agree with TRBD1. This CDR3 region has 13 residues. Trimming at V came to 6 bases and at J to 1 base, leaving 3 bases not matched to a gene. CDR1 is SQVTM and CDR2 is ANQGSEA in the germline V gene. The CDR3 reads CSVSTGSNQPQHF. The DNA for the CDR3 is TGCAGCGTCTCGACAGGGAGCAATCAGCCCCAGCATTTT.

The chain combines TRBV5-8 with TRBJ2-3; 9 nucleotides line up with TRBD1. In germline, CDR1 is SGHTS, CDR2 YDEGEE. Losses at the gene ends were 4 bases for V and 2 bases for J; bases not matched to a gene: 8. The CDR3 is 16 residues long. The DNA of the CDR3 is TGTGCCAGCAGCACCGGGACAGGGATACTCACAGATACGCAGTATTTT. It is translated as CASSTGTGILTDTQYF. Full variable domain (missing parts from reference TRBV5-8 and TRBJ2-3): EAGVTQSPTHLIKTRGQQATLRCSPISGHTSVYWYQQALGLGLQFLLWYDEGEERNRGNFPPRFSGRQFPNYSSELNVNALELEDSALYLCASSTGTGILTDTQYFGPGTRLTVL.

The table lists this clonotype with many counts. This chain uses TRBV6-6 with TRBJ2-5, with D uncertain. The CDR3 is made up of 12 amino acids. Trimming took off 8 bases at V and 5 bases at J, with 12 bases between the two ends. Germline assignment: CDR1 MNHNY and CDR2 SVGAGI (reference sequence). The CDR3 coding sequence is TGTGCCAGCGGCTCGAGCAAGGAGACCCAGTACTTC. Its protein is CASGSSKETQYF.

This clonotype was seen ten or more times. The chain uses TRBV28 and TRBJ2-7; no reliable D call. Germline CDR1 MDHEN, CDR2 SYDVKM. V lost 3 bases to trimming and J lost 2 bases, with 8 bases between them. The CDR3 totals 13 residues. The CDR3 reads CASSFPVTYEQYF. The DNA of the CDR3 is TGTGCCAGCAGTTTCCCAGTTACCTACGAGCAGTACTTC.

The chain joins TRBV5-1 to TRBJ1-4, with 7 bases identical to TRBD1. With V trimmed by 4 bases and J by 5 bases, 8 bases remained unmatched. The germline V gene encodes CDR1 SGHRS and CDR2 YFSETQ. The CDR3 contains 15 residues. The CDR3, as DNA: TGCGCCAGCAGCGAGGGGACAGCCCTGAATGAAAAACTGTTTTTT. Translating gives CASSEGTALNEKLFF. The full variable domain, its missing parts supplied by reference TRBV5-1 and TRBJ1-4, is KAGVTQTPRYLIKTRGQQVTLSCSPISGHRSVSWYQQTPGQGLQFLFEYFSETQRNKGNFPGRFSGRQFSNSRSEMNVSTLELGDSALYLCASSEGTALNEKLFFGSGTQLSVL.

The CDR3: CASSPRQGKGIMEQYF. The CDR3 nucleotides are TGTGCCAGCTCACCACGGCAGGGAAAGGGTATAATGGAGCAGTACTTC. The V gene is TRBV18, the J gene TRBJ2-5; possible D gene TRBD1, 5 bases. The germline V gene has CDR1 KGHSH and CDR2 LQKENI. V shed 1 base and J shed 11 bases, with 23 bases lying between them. The length of the CDR3 is 16 residues.

The chain couples TRBV20-1 to TRBJ2-2; D not resolved. The CDR3 has 16 residues. Germline CDR1 and CDR2: DFQATT and SNEGSKA (reference sequence). The V end lost 2 bases, the J end lost 0 bases, and 13 bases lay between the germline ends. The CDR3, as DNA: TGCAGTGCTAGACCCGGACCGTTAACGAACACCGGGGAGCTGTTTTTT. The encoded protein is CSARPGPLTNTGELFF.